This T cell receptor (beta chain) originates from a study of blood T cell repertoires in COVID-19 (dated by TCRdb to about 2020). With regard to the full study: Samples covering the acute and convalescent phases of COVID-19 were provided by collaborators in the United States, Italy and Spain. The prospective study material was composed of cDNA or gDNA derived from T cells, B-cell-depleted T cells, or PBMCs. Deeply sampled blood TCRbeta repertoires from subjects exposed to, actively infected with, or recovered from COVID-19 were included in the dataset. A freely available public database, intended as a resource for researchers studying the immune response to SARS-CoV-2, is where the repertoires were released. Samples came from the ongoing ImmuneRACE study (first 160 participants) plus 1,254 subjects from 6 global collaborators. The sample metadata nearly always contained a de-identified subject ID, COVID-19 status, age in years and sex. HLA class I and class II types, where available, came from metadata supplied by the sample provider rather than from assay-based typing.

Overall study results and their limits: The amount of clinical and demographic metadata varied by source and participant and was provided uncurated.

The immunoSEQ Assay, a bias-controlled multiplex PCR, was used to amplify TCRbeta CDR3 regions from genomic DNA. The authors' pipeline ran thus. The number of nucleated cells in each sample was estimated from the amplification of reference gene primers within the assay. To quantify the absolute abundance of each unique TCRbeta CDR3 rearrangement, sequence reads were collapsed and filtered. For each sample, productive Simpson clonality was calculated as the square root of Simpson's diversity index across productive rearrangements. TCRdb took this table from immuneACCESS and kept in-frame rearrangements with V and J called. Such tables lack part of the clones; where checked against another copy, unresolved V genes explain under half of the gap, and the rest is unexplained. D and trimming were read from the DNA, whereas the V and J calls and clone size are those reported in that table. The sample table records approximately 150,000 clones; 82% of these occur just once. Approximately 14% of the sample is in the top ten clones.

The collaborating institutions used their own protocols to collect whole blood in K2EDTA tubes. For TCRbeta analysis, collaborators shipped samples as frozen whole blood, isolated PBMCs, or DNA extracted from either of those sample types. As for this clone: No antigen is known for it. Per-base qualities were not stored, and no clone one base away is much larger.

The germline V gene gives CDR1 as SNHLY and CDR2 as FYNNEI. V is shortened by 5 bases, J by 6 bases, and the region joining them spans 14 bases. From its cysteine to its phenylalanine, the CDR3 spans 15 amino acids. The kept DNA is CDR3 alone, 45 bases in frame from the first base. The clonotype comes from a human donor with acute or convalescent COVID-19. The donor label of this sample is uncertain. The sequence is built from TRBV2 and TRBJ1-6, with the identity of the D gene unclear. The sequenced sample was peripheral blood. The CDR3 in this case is CASSPRQISNSPLHF. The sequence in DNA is TGTGCCAGCAGTCCCCGACAAATCTCTAATTCACCCCTCCACTTT.